These 5 T cell receptor beta chains were sequenced from one sample in a study of blood T cell repertoires in COVID-19. Clones were read by immunoSEQ multiplex PCR, and TCRdb kept only the in-frame ones, dropping some. The sample comprises approximately 240,000 clones, around nine tenths of which are singletons, and 2% to 2.5% rests with the top ten. Material: peripheral blood. These receptors were obtained from a woman aged 40 to 50 who had recovered from COVID-19.

The chain recombines TRBV27 with TRBJ2-1; a possible D gene is TRBD2 (5 bases). Germline V lookup: CDR1 MNHEY, CDR2 SMNVEV (reference sequence). The CDR3 spans 14 residues. V was clipped by 6 bases and J by 2 bases, with 11 bases between them. The CDR3 nucleotides read TGTGCCAGCAGCGTACTAGAACCCTACAATGAGCAGTTCTTC. It codes for CASSVLEPYNEQFF.

The rearrangement links TRBV5-1 to TRBJ2-7; unclear D gene. CDR1 SGHRS and CDR2 YFSETQ come from the germline V gene. The CDR3 consists of 13 residues. V was cut by 0 bases and J by 0 bases, with 4 bases left in between. The CDR3 spells CASSLGSSYEQYF. CDR3 sequence (DNA): TGCGCCAGCAGCTTGGGCAGCTCCTACGAGCAGTACTTC.

This clone has more than one count but fewer than ten. The same CDR3 also results from other DNA sequences found in this sample. The rearrangement links TRBV19 to TRBJ2-7, with 9 nucleotides matching TRBD1. There are 15 residues in the CDR3. V was pared by 6 bases and J by 4 bases, with 10 bases of the junction left unmatched. Germline values: CDR1 LNHDA, CDR2 SQIVND (reference sequence). The CDR3, as DNA: TGTGCCAGTAGCCTACCGGGACAGGGATTGTACGAGCAGTACTTC. Translating it yields CASSLPGQGLYEQYF.

The chain joins TRBV11-2 to TRBJ2-7, with TRBD2 matching over 13 bases. The CDR3 spans 17 residues. Germline V gives CDR1 SGHAT, CDR2 FQNNGV. V lost 1 base to trimming and J lost 2 bases; unmatched junction nucleotides: 5. CDR3 sequence: CASSLVGTSGTPYEQYF. CDR3 DNA: TGTGCCAGCAGCTTAGTTGGGACTAGCGGGACCCCCTACGAGCAGTACTTC.

The chain joins TRBV5-5 to TRBJ2-1, with D possibly matching TRBD2 (5 bases). The V gene's germline CDR1 is SGHKS and CDR2 YYEKEE (reference sequence). This CDR3 spans 18 amino acids. The V gene lost 1 base and the J gene lost 3 bases, with 20 bases spanning the gap. CDR3 sequence: CASSLRGSRHPVYNEQFF. The CDR3 bases are TGTGCCAGCAGCTTGCGGGGTAGCAGGCACCCGGTCTACAATGAGCAGTTCTTC.